The rows below give T cell receptor beta chains drawn from one sample of a study of blood T cell repertoires in COVID-19. Clones were read by immunoSEQ multiplex PCR, and TCRdb kept only the in-frame ones, dropping some. The sample lists 90,000 to 150,000 clones; more than 75% were seen once. Sequences were obtained from peripheral blood. All receptors come from a man aged 55 to 70 with acute or convalescent COVID-19. The CDR3 runs from the conserved cysteine through the conserved F or W.

v_call cdr3_aa
TRBV30 CAWTTGPVPNTEAFF
TRBV7-6 CASSPRGQGRAYEQYF
TRBV23-1 CASSPDEGRSHKVRYEQYF
TRBV4-2 CASSHPTGEAFF
TRBV18 CASSMGQVGSNQPQHF
TRBV29-1 CSVVANTEAFF
TRBV9 CASSVGGRGYNEQFF
TRBV6-2/TRBV6-3 CASSRDSGMGQPQHF
TRBV7-2 CASSAPGTVTDTQYF
TRBV6-5 CATRTGAGYTF
TRBV5-4 CASSLRLAGEVTDTQYF
TRBV7-9 CASSPGTAEQPQHF
TRBV5-1 CASSMGLAGEVDTQYF
TRBV6-5 CASTNLAGTYEQYF
TRBV19 CASSPSRPSEQYF
TRBV24-1 CATSDWGQGDHTF
TRBV3-1/TRBV3-2 CASSRTSGRLGNEQFF
TRBV7-2 CASSQDYRTGELFF
TRBV7-7 CASSPDKNPGREQYF
TRBV18 CASSRGQGSDEQYF
TRBV15 CATSSGRHAEGPPDTQYF
TRBV18 CASSLGGASNYGYTF
TRBV7-2 CASSLAVSATGGYGYTF
TRBV13 CASSSRQRDQPQHF
TRBV4-1 CASSQDLSYEQYF
TRBV9 CASSPDTANEKLFF
TRBV6-4 CASSETSGIGPDTQYF
TRBV19 CASSMDRGKETQYF
TRBV11-3 CASSAAAGEKLFF
TRBV10-3 CAISESISGSYEQYF
TRBV6-2/TRBV6-3 CASSRTRDRVDNEQFF